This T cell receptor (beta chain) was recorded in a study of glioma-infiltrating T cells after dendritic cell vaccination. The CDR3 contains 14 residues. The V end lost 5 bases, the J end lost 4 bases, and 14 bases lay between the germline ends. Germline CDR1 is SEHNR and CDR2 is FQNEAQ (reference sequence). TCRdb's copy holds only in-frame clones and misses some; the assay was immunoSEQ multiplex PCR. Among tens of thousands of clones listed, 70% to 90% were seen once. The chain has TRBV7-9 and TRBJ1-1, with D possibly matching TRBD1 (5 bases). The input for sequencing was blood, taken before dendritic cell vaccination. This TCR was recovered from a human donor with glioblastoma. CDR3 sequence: CASSDTRDLTEAFF. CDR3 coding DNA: TGTGCCAGCAGCGATACCAGGGATCTCACTGAAGCTTTCTTT.